The entry that follows covers one TCR beta chain sequence. Its specificity is not known. The table came from immunoSEQ multiplex PCR; TCRdb's copy has only in-frame clones and leaves some out. Here the sample spans tens of thousands of clones, roughly nine tenths being singletons. This record belongs to a study of graft-versus-host responses after intestinal transplantation. Looking at the study overall: Recipients had multivisceral, liver-intestinal, or isolated intestinal transplants. The study gave all recipients anti-thymocyte globulin induction, then tacrolimus and steroids for about 3 years.

CDR1 LNHDA and CDR2 SQIVND come from the germline V gene (reference sequence). The CDR3 length is 15 residues. Trimming cost V 5 bases and J 6 bases, with 17 bases left between them. Study observations and caveats: Early HvG declines after transplant were associated with peak circulating GvH clone levels. Recipient marrow harbored GvH clones, some of which surfaced first in ileum or blood.

The rearrangement links TRBV19 to TRBJ2-1; possibly TRBD2 for D (6 bases). This sequence was found in a human donor who received an intestinal transplant. This sample comprised unstimulated CD4+ T cells sorted from spleen or lymph node cells, obtained before intestinal transplant. For the CDR3, the DNA is TGTGCCAGTAGTGCTGTAGGACTAACAACCAATGAGCAGTTCTTC. This gives the protein CASSAVGLTTNEQFF.